This T cell receptor beta chain is drawn from a study of glioma-infiltrating T cells (dated by TCRdb to 2015 to 2016). About the investigation overall: Sequencing of TCR alpha- and beta-chain repertoires was performed on glioma tissue, on non-neoplastic brain tissue, and on matched peripheral blood mononuclear cells. To measure how far tissue and blood T-cell populations diverged, each tissue-infiltrating repertoire was compared against the peripheral blood repertoire of the same patient. The paired cohort was made up of three low-grade glioma patients, about 8 primary glioblastoma patients and three non-glioma patients who contributed non-neoplastic brain tissue. Overall study results and their limits: Tissue and blood shared very few CDR3 sequences, a result attributed to high CDR3 diversity and limited sampling. VJ-independent divergence between tissue and blood was below expectation in non-neoplastic patients but above expectation in all gliomas, especially low-grade gliomas. Small numbers underpinned the group comparisons: under ten glioblastoma patients, three low-grade glioma patients and three non-neoplastic patients.

This clonotype was recorded at least ten times. Which antigen it targets is not known. Base qualities are not provided; no much larger clone lies one nucleotide away. CDR3 length: 17 amino acids, cysteine to phenylalanine. Just CDR3 DNA is preserved here, 51 bases in frame from base 1. According to the germline V gene, CDR1 reads KGHSH and CDR2 reads LQKENI. V loses 0 bases at its end and J loses 8 bases; junction bases beyond the gene matches: 6. The iRepertoire nested amplicon-rescue multiplex PCR (arm-PCR) platform was used to amplify TCR alpha and beta CDR3 regions from RNA. The input for one-step reverse transcription and amplification was about 85-400 ng of either tissue mRNA or PBMC total RNA. After bead purification, a secondary multiplex PCR added Illumina adapters, and libraries were gel-purified between 200 and 400 bp. Demultiplexing relied on internal 6-nucleotide barcodes carried by the libraries. Sequencing of libraries was performed on an Illumina MiSeq with 2x220 or 2x250 nucleotide paired-end reads. From the authors' description of their analysis: Paired reads were merged using FLASH 1.2.11 and aligned with BWA-MEM to the GRCh37 human genome, and TRA and TRB reads were then extracted. For V and J assignment, an IMGT-derived reference of cassette sequences and CDR3 motifs that included pseudogenes was used. Reads were translated in three frames, and productive CDR3s were defined as those with a C...FGXG motif and no stop codons. Unique combinations of V-J cassette pair and CDR3 amino acid sequence were defined as clonotypes. Reads were filtered by Hamming distance, thresholded by each sample's sequence error rate in mapped regions. The public reads were reanalyzed by TCRdb: fastp trimming at Q25, MiXCR alignment, in-frame beta chains only. Rows matching on CDR3 protein sequence are summarized as one entry with the most common DNA and genes. The V and J calls reflect TCRdb's pipeline rather than the authors' work. The sample table holds tens of thousands of distinct CDR3 sequences, of which less than 30% were seen once. The ten biggest clones cover over 5.5% of the sample.

Source material: glioma tissue, nonneoplastic brain tissue, or PBMCs (not recorded which). The clonotype comes from a human donor with low-grade glioma or glioblastoma, undergoing nonglioma brain surgery, or in good health (not recorded which). The chain is assembled from TRBV18 and TRBJ2-1, with TRBD2 identical over 14 junction bases. The base sequence is TGTGCCAGCTCACCACCCGGACTAGCGGGAGGTGGTGATGAGCAGTTCTTC. Translation gives CASSPPGLAGGGDEQFF. The entire variable domain, with the stretches around the CDR3 drawn from the reference TRBV18 and TRBJ2-1 proteins, is NAGVMQNPRHLVRRRGQEARLRCSPMKGHSHVYWYRQLPEEGLKFMVYLQKENIIDESGMPKERFSAEFPKEGPSILRIQQVVRGDSAAYFCASSPPGLAGGGDEQFFGPGTRLTVL.